This T cell receptor (beta chain) was sequenced in a study of blood T cell repertoires in COVID-19. Study overall: The United States, Italy and Spain were the sources of the acute and convalescent COVID-19 samples. Sample material is recorded as cDNA or gDNA derived from T cells, B-cell-depleted T cells, or PBMCs.

Patients of the Seattle cohort, enrolled during active infection, were followed longitudinally. V shed 0 bases, J shed 1 base, and the junction held 4 bases outside the gene matches. The CDR3 spans 16 residues. The germline CDR1 and CDR2 sequences are MGHRA and YSYEKL. As processed by the authors: Amplifying reference gene primers gave estimates of nucleated cell counts. Some clones are missing from TCRdb's copy, which holds only in-frame ones; the method was immunoSEQ multiplex PCR. V and J calls plus clone size are reproduced from that table; the DNA served to infer D and trimming. The sample holds some 270,000 clones, approximately 86% seen once.

Material: peripheral blood. V usage is TRBV4-1 and J usage is TRBJ1-2; 8 bases align to TRBD1. This receptor was identified in a human donor with COVID-19, enrolled during active disease. The donor label of this sample is uncertain. CDR3 residues: CASSQEVTGVNYGYTF. The DNA of the CDR3 is TGCGCCAGCAGCCAAGAGGTGACAGGGGTTAACTATGGCTACACCTTC.